The sequence of this T cell receptor (beta chain) was determined in a study of T cell repertoires in cytomegalovirus infection. Across the whole study: Public TCR beta signatures provided an indication of both CMV infection and a matching HLA type.

A single record per CDR3 protein comes from TCRdb applying MiXCR to the reads. This repertoire shows 350,000 to 550,000 distinct CDR3 sequences, approximately 31% found once; its top ten account for around 13%. Points on this clonotype: Its antigen is still unknown.

Overall study results and limits: There were carriers of CMV plus the relevant HLA, and cumulative public TCR beta family frequency identified them. The study found HLA-C-restricted CMV-specific TCR beta clonotypes dominating the ex vivo response.

The CDR3 has 14 amino acids. The germline V and J ends were trimmed by 5 bases and 6 bases, with 17 bases remaining between them. The germline V gene has CDR1 MNHEY and CDR2 SMNVEV (reference sequence). What was sequenced was PBMCs. This chain links TRBV27 with TRBJ2-7, with a possible D match to TRBD1 (6 bases). The TCR originated in a human donor in good health (CMV status not recorded). Some clones in this sample may be carry-over from other donors' samples. CDR3 residues: CASSTSTGSTEQYF. DNA for the CDR3: TGTGCCAGCAGTACATCGACAGGTTCTACCGAGCAGTACTTC.